This T cell receptor (beta chain) was sequenced for a study of blood T cell repertoires in COVID-19. Turning to the study itself: Sites in the United States, Italy and Spain provided acute and convalescent COVID-19 samples.

V was pared by 4 bases and J by 1 base, with 8 bases between. The CDR3 is made up of 13 amino acids. In germline, CDR1 is MNHEY, CDR2 SMNVEV (reference sequence). Methods used by the authors: Reference gene primer amplification gave estimated nucleated cell counts. Assay used: immunoSEQ multiplex PCR; TCRdb lists only in-frame clones, some missing. The DNA gave D and trimming, while V, J and clone size come from that table. This sample has about 240,000 clones, with approximately 84% found just once. Allocation to cohorts depended on clinical history reported by the participants. The TCR originated in a woman between 40 and 55 years old with acute COVID-19. The sample comprised PBMCs or T cells enriched from blood (not recorded which). This sequence joins TRBV27 and TRBJ2-7, with TRBD1 as a possible D gene (5 bases). CDR3 in DNA: TGTGCCAGCAGTTGGGGCAAATCCTACGAGCAGTACTTC. It codes for CASSWGKSYEQYF.